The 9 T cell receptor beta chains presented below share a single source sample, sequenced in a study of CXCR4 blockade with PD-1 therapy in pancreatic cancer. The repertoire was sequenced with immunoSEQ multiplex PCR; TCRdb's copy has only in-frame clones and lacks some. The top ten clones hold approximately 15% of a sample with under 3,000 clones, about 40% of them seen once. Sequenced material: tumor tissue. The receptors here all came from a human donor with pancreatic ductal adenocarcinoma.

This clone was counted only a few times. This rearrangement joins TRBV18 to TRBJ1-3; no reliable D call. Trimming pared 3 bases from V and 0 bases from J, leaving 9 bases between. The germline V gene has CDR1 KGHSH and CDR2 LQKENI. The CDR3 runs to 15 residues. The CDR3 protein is CASSPSPHSGNTIYF. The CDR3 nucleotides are TGTGCCAGCTCACCGTCCCCCCACTCTGGAAACACCATATATTTT.

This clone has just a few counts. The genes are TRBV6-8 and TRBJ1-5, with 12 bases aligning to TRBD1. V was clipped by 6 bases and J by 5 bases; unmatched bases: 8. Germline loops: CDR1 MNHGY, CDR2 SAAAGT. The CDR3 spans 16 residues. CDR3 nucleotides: TGTGCCAGCAGCCCGGCGGGACAGGGGGCTCATCAGCCCCAGCATTTT. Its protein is CASSPAGQGAHQPQHF.

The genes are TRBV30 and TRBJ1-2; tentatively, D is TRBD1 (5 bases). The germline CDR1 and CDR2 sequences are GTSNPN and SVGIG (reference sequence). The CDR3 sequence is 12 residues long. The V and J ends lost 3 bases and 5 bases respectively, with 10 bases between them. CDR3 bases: TGTGCCTGGAGCGTCGGGGGGTATGGCTACACCTTC. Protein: CAWSVGGYGYTF.

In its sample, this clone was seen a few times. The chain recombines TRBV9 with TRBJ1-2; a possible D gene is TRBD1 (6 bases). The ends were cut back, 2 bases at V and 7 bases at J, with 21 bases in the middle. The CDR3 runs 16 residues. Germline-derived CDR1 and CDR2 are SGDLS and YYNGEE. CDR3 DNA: TGTGCCAGCAGCGTCGGACAGTCCGACTTTGATGGTGGCTACACCTTC. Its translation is CASSVGQSDFDGGYTF.

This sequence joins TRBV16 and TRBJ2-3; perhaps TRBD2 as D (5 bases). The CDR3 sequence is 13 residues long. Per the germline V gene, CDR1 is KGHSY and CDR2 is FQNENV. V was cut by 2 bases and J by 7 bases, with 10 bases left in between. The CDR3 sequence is CASSQATRNTQYF. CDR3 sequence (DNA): TGTGCCAGCAGCCAAGCCACTAGAAATACGCAGTATTTT.

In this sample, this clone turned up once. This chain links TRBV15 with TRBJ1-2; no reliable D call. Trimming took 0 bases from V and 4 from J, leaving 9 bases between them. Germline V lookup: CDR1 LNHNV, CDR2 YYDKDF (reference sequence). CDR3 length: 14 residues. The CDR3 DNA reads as TGTGCCACCAGCAGAGATTATGGAGGCTATGGCTACACCTTC. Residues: CATSRDYGGYGYTF.

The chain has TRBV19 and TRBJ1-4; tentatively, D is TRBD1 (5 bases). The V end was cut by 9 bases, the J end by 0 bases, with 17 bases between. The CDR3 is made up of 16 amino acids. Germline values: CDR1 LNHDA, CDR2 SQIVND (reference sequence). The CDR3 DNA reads TGTGCCAGCGGCTGGGGGGACTCCGCAACTAATGAAAAACTGTTTTTT. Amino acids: CASGWGDSATNEKLFF.

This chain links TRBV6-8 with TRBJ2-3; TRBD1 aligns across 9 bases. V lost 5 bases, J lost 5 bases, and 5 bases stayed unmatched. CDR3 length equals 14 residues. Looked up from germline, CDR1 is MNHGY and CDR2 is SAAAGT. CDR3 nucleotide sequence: TGTGCCAGCAGTCCGGGACAGGGTGGAGATACGCAGTATTTT. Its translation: CASSPGQGGDTQYF.

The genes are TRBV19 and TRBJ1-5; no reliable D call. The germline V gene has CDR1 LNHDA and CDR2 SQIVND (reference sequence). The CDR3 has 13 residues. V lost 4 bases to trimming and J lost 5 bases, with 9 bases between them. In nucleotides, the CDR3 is TGTGCCAGTAGTAGAGACAAATATCAGCCCCAGCATTTT. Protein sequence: CASSRDKYQPQHF. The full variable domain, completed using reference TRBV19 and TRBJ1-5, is DGGITQSPKYLFRKEGQNVTLSCEQNLNHDAMYWYRQDPGQGLRLIYYSQIVNDFQKGDIAEGYSVSREKKESFPLTVTSAQKNPTAFYLCASSRDKYQPQHFGDGTRLSIL.